These T cell receptor beta chains were read from a single sample in a study of vaccination effects on CD4 cells after COVID-19. Repertoires were generated with immunoSEQ multiplex PCR, while TCRdb's copy carries only in-frame clones and drops some. The profile shows around 22,000 clones, around 69% of them singletons. These receptors are not linked to any known antigen. The sample in question was CD4+ T cells from PBMCs cultured with HCoV-229E spike peptides, obtained after COVID-19 vaccination. Every receptor here comes from a human donor who received a COVID-19 vaccine. Both conserved end residues are part of each CDR3. The order of the fields is clone size, D gene, V gene, J gene, CDR3 protein, CDR3 DNA. D genes are given only for firm matches. Rows give clone size only sometimes, using once, few, many, or a class for an expanded clone.

-	-	TRBV10-3	TRBJ1-3	CAITQGTSGNTIYF	TGTGCCATCACCCAAGGTACTTCTGGAAACACCATATATTTT
-	-	TRBV21-1	TRBJ2-7	CASSKLGYSYEQYF	TGTGCCAGCAGCAAACTGGGTTACTCCTACGAGCAGTACTTC
once	-	TRBV25-1	TRBJ2-3	CASSEGSGPSTDTQYF	TGTGCTTCAAGTGAAGGGAGCGGGCCTAGCACAGATACGCAGTATTTT
-	-	TRBV10-3	TRBJ1-5	CAISQARANQPQHF	TGTGCCATCAGTCAGGCCAGGGCAAATCAGCCCCAGCATTTT
-	TRBD2	TRBV7-8	TRBJ2-5	CASSQTSGSFYETQYF	TGTGCCAGCAGCCAGACTAGCGGGAGCTTTTACGAGACCCAGTACTTC
-	-	TRBV7-9	TRBJ1-4	CASSLGGGAAEKLFF	TGTGCCAGCAGCTTAGGCGGAGGGGCTGCTGAAAAACTGTTTTTT
few	TRBD1	TRBV10-1	TRBJ1-1	CASSEFQGAKAFF	TGCGCCAGCAGTGAGTTCCAGGGGGCGAAGGCTTTCTTT
-	-	TRBV2	TRBJ2-5	CASTEGRETQYF	TGTGCCAGCACGGAGGGGAGGGAGACCCAGTACTTC
-	-	TRBV14	TRBJ2-5	CASSQRDRDRETQYF	TGTGCCAGCAGCCAGCGGGACAGAGATAGGGAGACCCAGTACTTC
-	TRBD2	TRBV7-2	TRBJ2-2	CASSSYSGTNTGELFF	TGTGCCAGCAGCTCATATAGCGGGACGAACACCGGGGAGCTGTTTTTT
-	-	TRBV3-1/TRBV3-2	TRBJ2-1	CASSQVGQTYNEQFF	TGTGCCAGCAGCCAAGTGGGCCAGACTTACAATGAGCAGTTCTTC
-	-	TRBV4-1	TRBJ1-4	CASSQPGNEKLFF	TGCGCCAGCAGCCAACCGGGAAATGAAAAACTGTTTTTT
-	-	TRBV4-2	TRBJ2-4	CASSQEVRLRVAKNIQYF	TGTGCCAGCAGCCAAGAGGTGCGACTGAGGGTCGCCAAAAACATTCAGTACTTC
few	-	TRBV5-1	TRBJ2-2	CASSWGGSNTGELFF	TGCGCCAGCAGCTGGGGTGGTTCGAACACCGGGGAGCTGTTTTTT
-	-	TRBV7-9	TRBJ1-5	CASGLEELGNQPQHF	TGTGCCAGCGGACTAGAGGAGTTGGGCAATCAGCCCCAGCATTTT
-	-	TRBV6-1	TRBJ1-1	CASSEAGHTEAFF	TGTGCCAGCAGTGAAGCCGGACACACTGAAGCTTTCTTT
-	-	TRBV19	TRBJ1-3	CASSNPGGSSGNTIYF	TGTGCCAGTAGTAACCCGGGCGGCAGCTCTGGAAACACCATATATTTT
once	-	TRBV5-1	TRBJ2-7	CASSAHRDEQYF	TGCGCCAGCAGCGCCCACAGGGACGAGCAGTACTTC
-	TRBD2	TRBV7-9	TRBJ2-7	CASTLGGAGEQYF	TGTGCCAGCACCCTCGGGGGGGCTGGCGAGCAGTACTTC
-	-	TRBV5-6	TRBJ1-6	CASSWGTVGGSYNSPLHF	TGTGCCAGCAGCTGGGGGACCGTAGGGGGCTCCTATAATTCACCCCTCCACTTT
-	TRBD2	TRBV6-5	TRBJ2-7	CASSRGTTYEQYF	TGTGCCAGCAGCCGAGGGACTACGTACGAGCAGTACTTC
-	-	TRBV12-3/TRBV12-4	TRBJ2-1	CASRGSANEQFF	TGTGCCAGCAGAGGTTCCGCGAATGAGCAGTTCTTC
-	TRBD1	TRBV11-2	TRBJ1-3	CASNPTGGGNTIYF	TGTGCCAGCAACCCGACAGGGGGAGGAAACACCATATATTTT
once	TRBD2	TRBV5-1	TRBJ2-2	CASSSLAGGLVTGELFF	TGCGCCAGCAGCTCACTAGCGGGGGGGCTAGTCACCGGGGAGCTGTTTTTT
once	-	TRBV24-1	TRBJ1-1	CATSAGGMNTEAFF	TGTGCCACCAGTGCGGGGGGGATGAACACTGAAGCTTTCTTT
-	-	TRBV30	TRBJ1-1	CAWSRGDRRTEAFF	TGTGCCTGGAGCCGTGGCGACCGTAGGACTGAAGCTTTCTTT
-	-	TRBV10-3	TRBJ1-1	CAINPTENTEAFF	TGTGCCATCAACCCGACAGAGAACACTGAAGCTTTCTTT
-	-	TRBV2	TRBJ1-1	CASSVGEVLGAFF	TGTGCCAGCAGTGTAGGGGAAGTGTTGGGAGCTTTCTTT